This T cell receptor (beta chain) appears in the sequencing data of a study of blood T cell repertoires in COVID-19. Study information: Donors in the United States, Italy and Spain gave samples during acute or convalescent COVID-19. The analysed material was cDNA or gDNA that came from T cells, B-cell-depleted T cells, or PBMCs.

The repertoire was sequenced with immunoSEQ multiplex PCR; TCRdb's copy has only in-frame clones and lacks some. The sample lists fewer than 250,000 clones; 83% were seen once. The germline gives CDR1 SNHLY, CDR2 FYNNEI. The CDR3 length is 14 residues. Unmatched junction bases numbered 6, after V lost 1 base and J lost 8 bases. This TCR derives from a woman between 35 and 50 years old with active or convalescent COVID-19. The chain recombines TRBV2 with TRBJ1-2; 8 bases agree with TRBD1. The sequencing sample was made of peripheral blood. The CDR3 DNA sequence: TGTGCCAGCAGTGAAGTACAGGGGGTGGGCGGCTACACCTTC. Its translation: CASSEVQGVGGYTF. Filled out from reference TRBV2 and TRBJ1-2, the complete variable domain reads EPEVTQTPSHQVTQMGQEVILRCVPISNHLYFYWYRQILGQKVEFLVSFYNNEISEKSEIFDDQFSVERPDGSNFTLKIRSTKLEDSAMYFCASSEVQGVGGYTFGSGTRLTVV.